This T cell receptor (beta chain) was recorded in a study of cytomegalovirus exposure and HLA in healthy donors. Study results and limitations: Investigators reported 150 to 200 TCR beta chains as tied to cytomegalovirus.

V was clipped by 2 bases and J by 2 bases, with 19 bases between them. The germline V gene has CDR1 MNHEY and CDR2 SMNVEV (reference sequence). This CDR3 is 17 amino acids long. Among the roughly 120 subjects of the validation cohort, separate from the approximately 660-subject first cohort, were the donors. The table came from immunoSEQ multiplex PCR; TCRdb's copy has only in-frame clones and leaves some out. Among about 170,000 clones listed, about 90% were seen once. Remarks on this clone: Its antigen is still unknown.

V usage is TRBV27 and J usage is TRBJ2-7; no definite D call. The TCR originated in a man aged 18 to 29 in good health and CMV-seropositive. The specimen was PBMCs. The CDR3 nucleotides read TGTGCCAGCAGTTTACCAAAAATACACAGAGACCCCTACGAGCAGTACTTC. This gives the protein CASSLPKIHRDPYEQYF.